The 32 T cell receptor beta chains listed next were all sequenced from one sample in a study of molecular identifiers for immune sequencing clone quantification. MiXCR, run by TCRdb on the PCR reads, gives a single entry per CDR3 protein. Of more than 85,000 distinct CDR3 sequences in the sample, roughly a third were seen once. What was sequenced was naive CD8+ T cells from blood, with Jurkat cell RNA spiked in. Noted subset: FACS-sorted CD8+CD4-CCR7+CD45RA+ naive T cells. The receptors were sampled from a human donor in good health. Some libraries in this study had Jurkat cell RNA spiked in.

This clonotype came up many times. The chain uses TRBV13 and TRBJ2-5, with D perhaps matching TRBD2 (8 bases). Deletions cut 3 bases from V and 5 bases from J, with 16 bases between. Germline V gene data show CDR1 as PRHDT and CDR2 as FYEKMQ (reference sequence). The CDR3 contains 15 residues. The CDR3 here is CASSLGLGGGETQYF. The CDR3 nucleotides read TGTGCCAGCAGCTTGGGACTAGGAGGGGGCGAGACCCAGTACTTC. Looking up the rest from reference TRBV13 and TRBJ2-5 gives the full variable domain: AAGVIQSPRHLIKEKRETATLKCYPIPRHDTVYWYQQGPGQDPQFLISFYEKMQSDKGSIPDRFSAQQFSDYHSELNMSSLELGDSALYFCASSLGLGGGETQYFGPGTRLLVL.

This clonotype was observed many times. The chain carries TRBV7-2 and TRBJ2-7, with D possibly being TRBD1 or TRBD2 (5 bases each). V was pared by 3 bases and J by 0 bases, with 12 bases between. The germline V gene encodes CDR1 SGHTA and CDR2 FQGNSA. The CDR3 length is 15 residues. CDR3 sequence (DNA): TGTGCCAGCAGCTTGGCCCGGGACCCCTCCTACGAGCAGTACTTC. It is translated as CASSLARDPSYEQYF.

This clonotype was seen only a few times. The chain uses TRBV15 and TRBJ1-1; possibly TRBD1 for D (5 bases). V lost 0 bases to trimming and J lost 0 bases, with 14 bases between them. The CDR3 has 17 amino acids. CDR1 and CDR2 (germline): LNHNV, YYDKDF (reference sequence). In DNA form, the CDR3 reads TGTGCCACCAGCAGAGATTGGGGCAGGCCCGTGAACACTGAAGCTTTCTTT. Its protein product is CATSRDWGRPVNTEAFF.

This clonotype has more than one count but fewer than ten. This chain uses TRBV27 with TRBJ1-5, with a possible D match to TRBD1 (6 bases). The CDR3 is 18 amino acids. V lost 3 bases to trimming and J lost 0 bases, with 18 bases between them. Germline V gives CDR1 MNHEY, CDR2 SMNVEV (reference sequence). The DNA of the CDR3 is TGTGCCAGCAGTTTCGGTGAAGGGGGTTACAATAGCAATCAGCCCCAGCATTTT. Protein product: CASSFGEGGYNSNQPQHF.

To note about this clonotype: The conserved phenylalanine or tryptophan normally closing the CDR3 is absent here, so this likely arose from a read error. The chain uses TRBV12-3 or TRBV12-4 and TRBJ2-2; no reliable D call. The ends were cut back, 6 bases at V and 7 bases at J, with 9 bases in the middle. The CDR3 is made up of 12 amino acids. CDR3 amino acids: CASSPRVGELFY. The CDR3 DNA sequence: TGTGCCAGCAGCCCTCGGGTCGGGGAGCTGTTTTAT.

As DNA, the CDR3 is TGTGCCAGCACCAAGGGACTAGCGGGAGCAAACGAGCAGTACTTC. It codes for CASTKGLAGANEQYF. This sequence joins TRBV6-2 or TRBV6-3 and TRBJ2-7; TRBD2 aligns across 14 bases. Losses at the gene ends were 7 bases for V and 5 bases for J; bases not matched to a gene: 7. Germline loops: CDR1 MNHEY, CDR2 SVGEGT. CDR3 length: 15 residues.

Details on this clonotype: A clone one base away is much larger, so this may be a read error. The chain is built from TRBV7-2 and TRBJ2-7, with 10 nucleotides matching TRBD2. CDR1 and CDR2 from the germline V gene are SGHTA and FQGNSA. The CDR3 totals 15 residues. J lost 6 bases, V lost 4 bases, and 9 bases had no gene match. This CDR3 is CASSSILAGSCEQYF. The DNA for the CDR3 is TGTGCCAGCAGCTCCATACTAGCGGGAAGCTGCGAGCAGTACTTC.

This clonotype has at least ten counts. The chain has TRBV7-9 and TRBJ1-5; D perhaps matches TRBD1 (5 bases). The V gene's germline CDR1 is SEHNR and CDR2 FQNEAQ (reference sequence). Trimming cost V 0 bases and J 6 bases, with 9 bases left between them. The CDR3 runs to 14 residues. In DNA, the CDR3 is TGTGCCAGCAGCTTAGCGGGGGTGGGTCAGCCCCAGCATTTT. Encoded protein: CASSLAGVGQPQHF.

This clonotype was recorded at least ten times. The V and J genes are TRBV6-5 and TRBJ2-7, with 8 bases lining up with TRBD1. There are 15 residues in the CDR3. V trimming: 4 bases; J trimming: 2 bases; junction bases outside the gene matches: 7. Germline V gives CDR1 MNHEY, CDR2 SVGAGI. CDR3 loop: CASSSDPGQAYEQYF. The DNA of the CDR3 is TGTGCCAGCAGTTCGGATCCGGGACAGGCCTACGAGCAGTACTTC.

The CDR3 here is CASSGGISTDTQYF. CDR3 coding DNA: TGTGCCAGCAGTGGCGGGATTAGCACAGATACGCAGTATTTT. This rearrangement joins TRBV13 to TRBJ2-3; tentatively, D is TRBD2 (6 bases). Germline CDR1 reads PRHDT; CDR2 reads FYEKMQ (reference sequence). CDR3 size: 14 residues. V lost 6 bases and J 0 bases, leaving 10 bases between the germline ends.

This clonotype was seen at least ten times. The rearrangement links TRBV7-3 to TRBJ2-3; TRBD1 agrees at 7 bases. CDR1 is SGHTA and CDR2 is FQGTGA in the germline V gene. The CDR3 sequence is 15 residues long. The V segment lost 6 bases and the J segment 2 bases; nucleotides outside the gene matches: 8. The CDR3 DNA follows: TGTGCCAGCAGTTCAACAGGGGCCGTCACAGATACGCAGTATTTT. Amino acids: CASSSTGAVTDTQYF.

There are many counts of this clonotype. The CDR3 nucleotides read TGTGCCAGCAGCTTTACAGGGCCCTCTGGGGCCAACGTCCTGACTTTC. Amino acids: CASSFTGPSGANVLTF. This chain connects TRBV7-8 to TRBJ2-6; D perhaps matches TRBD1 (6 bases). The CDR3 consists of 16 residues. V dropped 3 bases and J dropped 0 bases, with 9 bases sitting between them. Germline loops: CDR1 SGHVS, CDR2 FQNEAQ.

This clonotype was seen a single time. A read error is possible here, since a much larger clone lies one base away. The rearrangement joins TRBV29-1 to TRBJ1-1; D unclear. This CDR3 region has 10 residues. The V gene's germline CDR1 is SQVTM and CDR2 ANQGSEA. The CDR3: CSAANSEAFF. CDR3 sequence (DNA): TGCAGCGCAGCGAACTCTGAAGCTTTCTTT. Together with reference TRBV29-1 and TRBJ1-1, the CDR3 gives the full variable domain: SAVISQKPSRDICQRGTSLTIQCQVDSQVTMMFWYRQQPGQSLTLIATANQGSEATYESGFVIDKFPISRPNLTFSTLTVSNMSPEDSSIYLCSAANSEAFFGQGTRLTVV.

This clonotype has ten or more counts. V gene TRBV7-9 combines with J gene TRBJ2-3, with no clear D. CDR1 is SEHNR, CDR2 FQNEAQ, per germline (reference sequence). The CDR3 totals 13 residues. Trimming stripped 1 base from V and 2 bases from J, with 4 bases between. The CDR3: CASSLVPTDTQYF. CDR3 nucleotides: TGTGCCAGCAGCTTAGTCCCCACAGATACGCAGTATTTT.

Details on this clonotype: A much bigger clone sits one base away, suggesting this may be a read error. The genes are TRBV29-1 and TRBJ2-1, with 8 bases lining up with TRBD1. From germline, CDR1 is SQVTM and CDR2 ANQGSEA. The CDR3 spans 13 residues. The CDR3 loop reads CSVDADRVNEQSF. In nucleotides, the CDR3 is TGCAGCGTTGATGCGGACAGGGTCAATGAGCAGTCCTTC.

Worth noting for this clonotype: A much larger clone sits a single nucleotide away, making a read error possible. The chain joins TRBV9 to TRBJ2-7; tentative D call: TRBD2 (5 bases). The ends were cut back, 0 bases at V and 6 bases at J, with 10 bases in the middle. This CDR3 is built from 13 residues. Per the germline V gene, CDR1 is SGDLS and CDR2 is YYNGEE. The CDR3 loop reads CASSVAQDCEQYF. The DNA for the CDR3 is TGTGCCAGCAGCGTAGCTCAGGACTGCGAGCAGTACTTC.

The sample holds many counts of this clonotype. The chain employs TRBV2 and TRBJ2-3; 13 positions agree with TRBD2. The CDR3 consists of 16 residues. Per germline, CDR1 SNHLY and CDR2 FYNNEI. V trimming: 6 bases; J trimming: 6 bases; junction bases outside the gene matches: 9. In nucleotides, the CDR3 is TGTGCCAGCAGACCAACTAGCGGGAGGGCCCGTGATACGCAGTATTTT. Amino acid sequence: CASRPTSGRARDTQYF.

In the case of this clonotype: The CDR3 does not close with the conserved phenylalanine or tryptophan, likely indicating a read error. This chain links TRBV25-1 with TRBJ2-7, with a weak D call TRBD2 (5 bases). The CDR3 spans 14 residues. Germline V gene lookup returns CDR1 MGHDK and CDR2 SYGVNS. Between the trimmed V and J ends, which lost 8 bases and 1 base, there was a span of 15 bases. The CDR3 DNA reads TGTGCCAGCGGGAGAGTGGGTCAATCCTACGAGCAGTACATC. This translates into CASGRVGQSYEQYI.

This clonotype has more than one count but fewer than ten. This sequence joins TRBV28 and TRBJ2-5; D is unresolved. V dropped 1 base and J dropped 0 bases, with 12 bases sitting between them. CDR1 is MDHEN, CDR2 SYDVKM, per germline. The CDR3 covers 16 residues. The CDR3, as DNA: TGTGCCAGCAGTTTATTGACCTCCCTAAACCAAGAGACCCAGTACTTC. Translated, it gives CASSLLTSLNQETQYF.

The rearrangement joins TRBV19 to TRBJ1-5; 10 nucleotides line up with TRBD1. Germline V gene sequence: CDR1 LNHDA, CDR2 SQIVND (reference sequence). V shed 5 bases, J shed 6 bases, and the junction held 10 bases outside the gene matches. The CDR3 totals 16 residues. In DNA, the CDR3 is TGTGCCAGTAGTCCTACCGGGACAGGGGTCCGTCAGCCCCAGCATTTT. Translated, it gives CASSPTGTGVRQPQHF.

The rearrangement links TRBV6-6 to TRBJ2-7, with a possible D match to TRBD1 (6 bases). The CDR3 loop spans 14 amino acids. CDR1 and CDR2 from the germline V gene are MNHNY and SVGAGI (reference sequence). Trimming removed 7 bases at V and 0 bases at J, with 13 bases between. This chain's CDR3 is CASTYGTSSYEQYF. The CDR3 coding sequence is TGTGCCAGCACCTACGGGACATCCTCCTACGAGCAGTACTTC.

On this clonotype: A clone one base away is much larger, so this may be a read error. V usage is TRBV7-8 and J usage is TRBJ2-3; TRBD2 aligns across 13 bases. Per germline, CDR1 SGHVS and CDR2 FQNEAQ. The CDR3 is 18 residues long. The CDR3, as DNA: TGTGCCACCCACATGGGACTAGCGGGACCACCTAGCACAGATACGCGGTATTTT. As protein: CATHMGLAGPPSTDTRYF.

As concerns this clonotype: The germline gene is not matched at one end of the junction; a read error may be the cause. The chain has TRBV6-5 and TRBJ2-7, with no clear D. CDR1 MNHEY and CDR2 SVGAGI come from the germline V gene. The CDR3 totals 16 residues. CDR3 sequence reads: CASSYSAPGYGFEQYF. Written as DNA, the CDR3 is TGCGCCAGCAGTTACTCGGCCCCAGGTTACGGCTTCGAGCAGTACTTC.

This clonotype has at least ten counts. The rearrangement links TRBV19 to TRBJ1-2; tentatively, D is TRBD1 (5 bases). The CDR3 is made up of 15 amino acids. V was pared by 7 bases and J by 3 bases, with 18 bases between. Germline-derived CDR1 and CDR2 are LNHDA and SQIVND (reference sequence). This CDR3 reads CASIAPTGGYYGYTF. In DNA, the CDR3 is TGTGCCAGTATAGCCCCCACAGGAGGCTACTATGGCTACACCTTC.

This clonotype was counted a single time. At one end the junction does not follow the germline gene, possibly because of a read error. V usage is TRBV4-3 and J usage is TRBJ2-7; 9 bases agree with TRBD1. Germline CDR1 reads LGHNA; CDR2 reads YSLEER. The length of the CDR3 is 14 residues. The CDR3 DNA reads TGCGCCAGCGGCCAGGACAGGGGCAACTACGAGCAGTACTTC. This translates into CASGQDRGNYEQYF.

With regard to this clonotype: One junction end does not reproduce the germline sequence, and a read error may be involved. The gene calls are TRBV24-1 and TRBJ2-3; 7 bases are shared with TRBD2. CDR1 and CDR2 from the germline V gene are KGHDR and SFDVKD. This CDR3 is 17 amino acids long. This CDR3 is CATSGLVGGPVTDTLYF. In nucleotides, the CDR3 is TGTGCCACCAGTGGACTAGTGGGAGGGCCAGTGACAGATACGCTGTATTTT.

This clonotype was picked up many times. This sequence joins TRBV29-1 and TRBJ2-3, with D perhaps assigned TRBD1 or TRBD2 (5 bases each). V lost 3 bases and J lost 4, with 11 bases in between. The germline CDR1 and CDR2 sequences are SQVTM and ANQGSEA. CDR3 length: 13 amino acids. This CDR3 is CSVDEGIADTQYF. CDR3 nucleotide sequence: TGCAGCGTTGATGAGGGGATCGCAGATACGCAGTATTTT.

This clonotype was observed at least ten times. In DNA form, the CDR3 reads TGCAGCGTTGAAAAGGACAGTTACGAGACCCAGTACTTC. Its protein product is CSVEKDSYETQYF. This chain connects TRBV29-1 to TRBJ2-5; D may be TRBD1 (6 bases). Germline V lookup: CDR1 SQVTM, CDR2 ANQGSEA. The CDR3 runs 13 residues. With 2 bases removed from V and 5 bases from J, the gap between germline ends came to 12 bases. Variable domain in full (rest from reference TRBV29-1 and TRBJ2-5): SAVISQKPSRDICQRGTSLTIQCQVDSQVTMMFWYRQQPGQSLTLIATANQGSEATYESGFVIDKFPISRPNLTFSTLTVSNMSPEDSSIYLCSVEKDSYETQYFGPGTRLLVL.

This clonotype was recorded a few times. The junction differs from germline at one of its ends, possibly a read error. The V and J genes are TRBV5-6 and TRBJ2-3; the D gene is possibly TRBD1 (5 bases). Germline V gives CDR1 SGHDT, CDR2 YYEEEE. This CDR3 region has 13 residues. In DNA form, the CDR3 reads TGTGCCAGCAGCTTGGGGCGCACAGGTACGCAGTATTTT. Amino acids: CASSLGRTGTQYF. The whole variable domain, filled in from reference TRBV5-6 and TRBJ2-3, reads DAGVTQSPTHLIKTRGQQVTLRCSPKSGHDTVSWYQQALGQGPQFIFQYYEEEERQRGNFPDRFSGHQFPNYSSELNVNALLLGDSALYLCASSLGRTGTQYFGPGTRLTVL.

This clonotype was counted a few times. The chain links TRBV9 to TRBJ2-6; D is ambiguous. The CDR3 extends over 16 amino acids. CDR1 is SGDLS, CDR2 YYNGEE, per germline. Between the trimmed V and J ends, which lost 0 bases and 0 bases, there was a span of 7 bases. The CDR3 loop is CASSVVRSSGANVLTF. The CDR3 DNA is TGTGCCAGCAGCGTAGTTAGGAGCTCTGGGGCCAACGTCCTGACTTTC. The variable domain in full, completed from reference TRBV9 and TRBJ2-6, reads DSGVTQTPKHLITATGQRVTLRCSPRSGDLSVYWYQQSLDQGLQFLIQYYNGEERAKGNILERFSAQQFPDLHSELNLSSLELGDSALYFCASSVVRSSGANVLTFGAGSRLTVL.

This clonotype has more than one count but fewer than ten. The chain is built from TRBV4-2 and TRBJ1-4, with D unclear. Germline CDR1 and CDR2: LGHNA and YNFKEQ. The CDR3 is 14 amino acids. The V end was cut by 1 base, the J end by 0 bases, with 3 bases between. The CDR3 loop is CASSQAATNEKLFF. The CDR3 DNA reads TGTGCCAGCAGCCAAGCTGCAACTAATGAAAAACTGTTTTTT.

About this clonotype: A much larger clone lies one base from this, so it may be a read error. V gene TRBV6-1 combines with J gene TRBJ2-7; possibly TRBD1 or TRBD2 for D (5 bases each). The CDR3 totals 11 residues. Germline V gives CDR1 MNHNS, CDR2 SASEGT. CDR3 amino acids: CASSWGWERYF. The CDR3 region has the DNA TGTGCCAGCAGTTGGGGGTGGGAGCGGTACTTC.